Each of the 25 T cell receptor beta chains below was sequenced from the same sample in a study of T cells in Graves' hyperthyroidism and ophthalmopathy (dated by TCRdb to about 2019). Receptor amplification or capture employed multiplex PCR. Sequenced on an Illumina HiSeq 2000. The TCR beta CDR3 regions were amplified from the RNA transcripts. A first-round RT-PCR of the TCR CDR3 used the HTBI primer set with the Qiagen OneStep RT-PCR kit. In-frame beta chains were kept once TCRdb had trimmed the public reads at Q25 with fastp and called clones with MiXCR. Duplicate CDR3 protein sequences are folded into a single record with the most common DNA and genes. The sample includes hundreds of thousands of distinct CDR3 sequences, with about 13% observed a single time. The ten top clones hold around a tenth of the sample. The sample consisted of blood. All receptors derive from a woman aged 18-30 years with Graves' hyperthyroidism.

This clonotype has ten or more counts. The chain employs TRBV29-1 and TRBJ2-1; D unresolved. Trimming took off 2 bases at V and 3 bases at J, with 2 bases between the two ends. Germline assignment: CDR1 SQVTM and CDR2 ANQGSEA. The CDR3 totals 11 residues. The CDR3 nucleotides are TGCAGCGTTGAAAGCTACAATGAGCAGTTCTTC. Its translation is CSVESYNEQFF.

This clonotype was observed many times. The V call is TRBV20-1, the J call TRBJ2-7; 9 bases match TRBD2. Germline CDR1 reads DFQATT; CDR2 reads SNEGSKA (reference sequence). CDR3 length: 14 amino acids. V shed 4 bases and J 7 bases; nucleotides not matched to a gene: 11. Written as DNA, the CDR3 is TGCAGTGCTACCCGACTAGCGGAGCTGGGAGAGCAGTACTTC. This encodes CSATRLAELGEQYF.

This clonotype occurred many times. The V gene is TRBV20-1, the J gene TRBJ2-1, with no clear D. The CDR3 has 19 residues. Germline V gives CDR1 DFQATT, CDR2 SNEGSKA (reference sequence). V was shortened by 0 bases and J by 5 bases, with 26 bases between the two germline ends. The CDR3 is CSARDPVGSSRVVDNEQFF. CDR3 sequence (DNA): TGCAGTGCTAGAGACCCTGTTGGTTCATCTAGAGTCGTCGACAATGAGCAGTTCTTC.

This clonotype was observed many times. This chain connects TRBV10-3 to TRBJ2-6; no reliable D call. The V gene's germline CDR1 is ENHRY and CDR2 SYGVKD. This CDR3 is built from 14 residues. V lost 11 bases and J lost 0, with 11 bases in between. The CDR3 bases are TGTGCCTCAACAGATTACTCTGGGGCCAACGTCCTGACTTTC. Protein: CASTDYSGANVLTF.

CDR3 sequence reads: CSARQGGLSTEAFF. The CDR3 nucleotides are TGCAGTGCTAGACAGGGTGGGTTAAGCACTGAAGCTTTCTTT. The chain has TRBV20-1 and TRBJ1-1; TRBD1 is a possible D gene (5 bases). V was shortened by 2 bases and J by 4 bases, with 14 bases between the two germline ends. The V gene's germline CDR1 is DFQATT and CDR2 SNEGSKA (reference sequence). The CDR3 runs 14 residues.

This clonotype was counted ten times or more. The chain employs TRBV24-1 and TRBJ1-1; 10 nucleotides match TRBD1. With V trimmed by 2 bases and J by 5 bases, 4 bases remained unmatched. Germline V gene sequence: CDR1 KGHDR, CDR2 SFDVKD. The CDR3 totals 15 residues. This CDR3 is CATSDSGQGRTEAFF. The CDR3 DNA is TGTGCCACCAGTGATTCGGGACAGGGGCGAACTGAAGCTTTCTTT.

The J gene is TRBJ1-6, the V gene TRBV5-1; D remains ambiguous. V was cut by 4 bases and J by 8 bases, with 16 bases left in between. The CDR3 totals 15 residues. Germline V CDR1 and CDR2: SGHRS, YFSETQ. The CDR3 nucleotides are TGCGCCAGCAGCCCTGACGTCGGATATGATTCACCCCTCCACTTT. This encodes CASSPDVGYDSPLHF.

The genes are TRBV12-3 or TRBV12-4 and TRBJ2-5, with D tentatively TRBD2 (5 bases). CDR3 length: 14 residues. Deletions cut 5 bases from V and 4 bases from J, with 14 bases between. The CDR3 region has the DNA TGTGCCAGCAGTCTCCGGGATCTACCAGAGACCCAGTACTTC. Its protein is CASSLRDLPETQYF.

The chain employs TRBV20-1 and TRBJ1-5; D call uncertain. Trimming removed 3 bases at V and 4 bases at J, with 10 bases between. The CDR3 is made up of 13 amino acids. Germline V lookup: CDR1 DFQATT, CDR2 SNEGSKA (reference sequence). The CDR3 DNA reads as TGCAGTGCTAGGCCGGGAGGGAATCAGCCCCAGCATTTT. Protein sequence: CSARPGGNQPQHF.

This clonotype was counted at least ten times. The chain uses TRBV2 and TRBJ1-2; D remains unclear. Germline CDR1 and CDR2: SNHLY and FYNNEI. The V end was cut by 10 bases, the J end by 1 base, with 10 bases between. The CDR3 extends over 12 amino acids. CDR3 loop: CATHRYNYGYTF. CDR3 nucleotides: TGTGCCACCCACAGATATAACTATGGCTACACCTTC.

This clonotype came up a few times. V gene TRBV20-1 combines with J gene TRBJ2-5; TRBD2 matches at 11 bases. Per the germline V gene, CDR1 is DFQATT and CDR2 is SNEGSKA (reference sequence). The CDR3 has 16 residues. With 0 bases clipped from V and 0 bases from J, the junction kept 3 bases outside the gene matches. CDR3 loop: CSARDRTSGYQETQYF. The DNA for the CDR3 is TGCAGTGCTAGAGACCGGACTAGCGGGTACCAAGAGACCCAGTACTTC.

This clonotype was picked up many times. V and J are TRBV7-2 and TRBJ1-5, with D tentatively TRBD1 (5 bases). V gave up 3 bases and J gave up 7 bases, with 13 bases separating them. The CDR3 covers 14 residues. The germline CDR1 and CDR2 sequences are SGHTA and FQGNSA. CDR3 sequence reads: CASSLVGAQQPQHF. The DNA for the CDR3 is TGTGCCAGCAGCTTGGTAGGGGCACAACAGCCCCAGCATTTT.

This clonotype occurred many times. This chain connects TRBV28 to TRBJ1-4; D might be TRBD1 (5 bases). CDR1 is MDHEN, CDR2 SYDVKM, per germline. Between the trimmed V and J ends, which lost 5 bases and 3 bases, there was a span of 16 bases. The length of the CDR3 is 16 residues. In DNA, the CDR3 is TGTGCCAGCAGTCAAAACAGGCTATTAGCTAATGAAAAACTGTTTTTT. Protein sequence: CASSQNRLLANEKLFF.

The table lists this clonotype with many counts. This rearrangement joins TRBV20-1 to TRBJ1-5; 9 nucleotides agree with TRBD1. The CDR3 has 13 amino acids. Germline V gene data show CDR1 as DFQATT and CDR2 as SNEGSKA (reference sequence). With 4 bases clipped from V and 5 bases from J, the junction kept 3 bases outside the gene matches. CDR3 region: CSATGDRDQPQHF. In nucleotides, the CDR3 is TGCAGTGCTACCGGGGACAGGGATCAGCCCCAGCATTTT.

The V call is TRBV2, the J call TRBJ2-5, with 9 positions matching TRBD2. From germline, CDR1 is SNHLY and CDR2 FYNNEI. There are 15 residues in the CDR3. Trimming cost V 4 bases and J 1 base; bases outside gene matches: 4. This chain's CDR3 is CASSGAGGPQETQYF. CDR3 nucleotides: TGTGCCAGCAGTGGAGCGGGGGGCCCCCAAGAGACCCAGTACTTC.

This clonotype was seen ten or more times. The rearrangement links TRBV20-1 to TRBJ2-2; D ambiguous. Germline lookup yields CDR1 DFQATT and CDR2 SNEGSKA (reference sequence). The CDR3 runs to 11 residues. The V gene lost 6 bases and the J gene lost 5 bases, with 7 bases spanning the gap. This CDR3 reads CSAMKTGELFF. CDR3 coding DNA: TGCAGTGCAATGAAAACCGGGGAGCTGTTTTTT.

J is TRBJ2-3 and V is TRBV9, with TRBD1 matching over 8 bases. The V gene end was trimmed by 0 bases and the J gene end by 5 bases; junction bases not matched to a gene: 11. The CDR3 contains 17 residues. Germline-derived CDR1 and CDR2 are SGDLS and YYNGEE. CDR3 loop: CASSVDGQGGVLDTQYF. CDR3 in DNA: TGTGCCAGCAGCGTAGACGGACAGGGAGGAGTGTTAGATACGCAGTATTTT. Combining the CDR3 with reference TRBV9 and TRBJ2-3 gives the whole variable domain DSGVTQTPKHLITATGQRVTLRCSPRSGDLSVYWYQQSLDQGLQFLIQYYNGEERAKGNILERFSAQQFPDLHSELNLSSLELGDSALYFCASSVDGQGGVLDTQYFGPGTRLTVL.

This clonotype was counted ten times or more. The gene calls are TRBV7-2 and TRBJ2-7, with D perhaps matching TRBD1 or TRBD2 (6 bases each). Trimming cost V 5 bases and J 7 bases, with 15 bases left between them. The germline V gene encodes CDR1 SGHTA and CDR2 FQGNSA. The CDR3 length is 13 residues. This CDR3 reads CASSALKGGEQYF. Written as DNA, the CDR3 is TGTGCCAGCAGCGCACTTAAAGGGGGGGAGCAGTACTTC.

Ten or more counts support this clonotype. The chain uses TRBV11-2 and TRBJ2-3, with TRBD1 as a possible D gene (6 bases). Germline V gene data show CDR1 as SGHAT and CDR2 as FQNNGV. Trimming took 8 bases from V and 4 from J, leaving 13 bases between them. This CDR3 has 13 amino acids. The CDR3 DNA reads TGTGCCAGCTGCCGACAGGTGGCAGATACGCAGTATTTT. Translation gives CASCRQVADTQYF.

This clonotype has a count of ten or more. The V gene is TRBV30, the J gene TRBJ1-6; D uncertain. The germline V and J ends were trimmed by 2 bases and 15 bases, with 14 bases remaining between them. This CDR3 has 12 residues. Germline CDR1 reads GTSNPN; CDR2 reads SVGIG (reference sequence). CDR3 loop: CAWSPDGRNLHF. DNA for the CDR3: TGTGCCTGGAGTCCGGACGGCCGTAACCTCCACTTT.

The rearrangement links TRBV20-1 to TRBJ2-6; 8 bases map to TRBD1. The V gene's germline CDR1 is DFQATT and CDR2 SNEGSKA (reference sequence). Losses at the gene ends were 0 bases for V and 1 base for J; bases not matched to a gene: 5. The CDR3 loop spans 17 amino acids. The CDR3 loop reads CSARDGQGLSGANVLTF. CDR3 bases: TGCAGTGCTAGAGACGGACAGGGCCTTTCTGGGGCCAACGTCCTGACTTTC.

J is TRBJ1-5 and V is TRBV6-1; D is ambiguous. Between the trimmed V and J ends, which lost 3 bases and 5 bases, there was a span of 23 bases. CDR1 and CDR2 (germline): MNHNS, SASEGT. The CDR3 contains 18 residues. The CDR3 region has the DNA TGTGCCAGCAGTGACCGTTCGTCGACGAACAGCTCCGATCAGCCCCAGCATTTT. Translation gives CASSDRSSTNSSDQPQHF.

V gene TRBV11-2 combines with J gene TRBJ2-2; the match to TRBD1 covers 10 bases. Germline CDR1 SGHAT, CDR2 FQNNGV. CDR3 length: 18 residues. Unmatched junction bases numbered 9, after V lost 5 bases and J lost 0 bases. CDR3 bases: TGTGCCAGCAGCCGACAGGGGGCCGGCCTAGCGAACACCGGGGAGCTGTTTTTT. This sequence encodes CASSRQGAGLANTGELFF. Together with reference TRBV11-2 and TRBJ2-2, the CDR3 gives the full variable domain: EAGVAQSPRYKIIEKRQSVAFWCNPISGHATLYWYQQILGQGPKLLIQFQNNGVVDDSQLPKDRFSAERLKGVDSTLKIQPAKLEDSAVYLCASSRQGAGLANTGELFFGEGSRLTVL.

This clonotype appeared many times. V usage is TRBV6-2 or TRBV6-3 and J usage is TRBJ1-1, with a possible D match to TRBD1 (5 bases). V was trimmed by 5 bases and J by 1 base, leaving 11 bases between them. Germline lookup yields CDR1 MNHEY and CDR2 SVGEGT. CDR3 size: 14 residues. The CDR3 reads CASSRETENTEAFF. The DNA of the CDR3 is TGTGCCAGCAGTCGAGAGACAGAGAACACTGAAGCTTTCTTT.

The chain links TRBV7-2 to TRBJ2-5, with D unresolved. This CDR3 spans 14 amino acids. The germline CDR1 and CDR2 sequences are SGHTA and FQGNSA. V was trimmed by 6 bases and J by 2 bases, leaving 13 bases between them. CDR3 in DNA: TGTGCCAGCAGATGGACGGCAGCACAAGAGACCCAGTACTTC. Amino acids: CASRWTAAQETQYF.